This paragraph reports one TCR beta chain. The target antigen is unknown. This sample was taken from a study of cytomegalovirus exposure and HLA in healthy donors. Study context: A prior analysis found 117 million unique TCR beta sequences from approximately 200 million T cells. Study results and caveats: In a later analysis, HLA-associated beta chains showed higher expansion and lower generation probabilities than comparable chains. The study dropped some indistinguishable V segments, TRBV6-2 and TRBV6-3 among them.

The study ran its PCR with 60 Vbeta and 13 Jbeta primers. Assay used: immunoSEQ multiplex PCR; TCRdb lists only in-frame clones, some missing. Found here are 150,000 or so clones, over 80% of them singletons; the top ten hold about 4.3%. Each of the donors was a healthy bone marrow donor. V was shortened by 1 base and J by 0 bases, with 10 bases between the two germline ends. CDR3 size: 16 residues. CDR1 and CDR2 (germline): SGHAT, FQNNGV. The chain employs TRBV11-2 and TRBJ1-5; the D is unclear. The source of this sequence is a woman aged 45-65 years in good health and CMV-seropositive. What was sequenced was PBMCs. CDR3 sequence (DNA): TGTGCCAGCAGCTTAGGGGCAGGACTTAGCAATCAGCCCCAGCATTTT. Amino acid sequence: CASSLGAGLSNQPQHF.